The present TCR beta chain was sequenced within a study of cytotoxic CD8 clonotypes in ibrutinib-treated CLL. As for the study in general: Following treatment for a median around twelve months, range 6 to 36, response samples were then taken. Averaging across samples gave 255,043 productive templates and roughly 100,000 productive rearrangements.

Profiled with immunoSEQ multiplex PCR; TCRdb holds only in-frame clones, not every one. The sample holds roughly 150,000 clones, around nine tenths seen once. Notes on this clone: Its specificity is not known.

Looked up from germline, CDR1 is GTSNPN and CDR2 is SVGIG (reference sequence). The CDR3 has 13 residues. V lost 7 bases and J lost 5; bases outside the gene matches: 7. Findings and caveats of the study: Baseline-level clonality went beyond age-matched healthy donors and moved in step with circulating CD8+ T-cell counts. Upon ibrutinib response clonality rose, and upon progression it fell back toward baseline.

This sample comprised PBMCs, obtained at disease progression, from a patient treated with ibrutinib. The sequence came from a human donor with chronic lymphocytic leukemia. The chain is built from TRBV30 and TRBJ2-5, with TRBD2 identical over 10 bases. CDR3 DNA: TGTGCCTTCACACTAGCGGGAAGTGAGACCCAGTACTTC. Translated, it gives CAFTLAGSETQYF.